One sample yielded the 11 T cell receptor beta chains listed below, sequenced in a study of shared clonotypes between healthy human individuals. TCRdb's copy holds only in-frame clones and misses some; the assay was immunoSEQ multiplex PCR. The sample records about 1,900,000 clones, approximately 94% being singletons. Naive CD8 isolation took CD45RO-negative cells positively selected for CCR7 and excluded terminally differentiated effector memory CD45RA+ cells. Specimen: naive CD8+ T cells sorted from blood. These TCRs come from a man younger than 30 in good health.

This clone appeared a single time. The gene calls are TRBV7-2 and TRBJ2-7; perhaps TRBD2 as D (7 bases). CDR1 is SGHTA and CDR2 is FQGNSA in the germline V gene. Trimming left V 2 bases short and J 0 bases short, with 14 bases between. This CDR3 contains 16 residues. CDR3 DNA sequence: TGTGCCAGCAGCTTATCACGGGGGGCACCCTCCTACGAGCAGTACTTC. It encodes CASSLSRGAPSYEQYF.

In regard to this clone: Other nucleotide sequences in the sample specify the same CDR3. The chain recombines TRBV4-3 with TRBJ1-2, with 9 positions matching TRBD1. Germline CDR1 is LGHNA and CDR2 is YSLEER. The CDR3 loop spans 14 amino acids. The V gene end was trimmed by 3 bases and the J gene end by 4 bases; junction bases not matched to a gene: 3. This CDR3 is CASSQDRGGYGYTF. The CDR3 DNA follows: TGCGCCAGCAGCCAGGACAGGGGAGGCTATGGCTACACCTTC.

This CDR3 is CASSPVVRLAGVTTYEQYF. CDR3 sequence (DNA): TGTGCCAGCAGTCCCGTGGTTAGGCTAGCGGGAGTTACGACCTACGAGCAGTACTTC. The chain links TRBV7-6 to TRBJ2-7; 10 nucleotides align to TRBD2. V gave up 6 bases and J gave up 2 bases; unmatched junction bases: 19. In germline, CDR1 is SGHVS, CDR2 FNYEAQ. This CDR3 has 19 amino acids.

The chain combines TRBV5-4 with TRBJ2-7; TRBD2 might be the D (6 bases). The CDR3 is made up of 13 amino acids. In germline, CDR1 is SGHNT, CDR2 YYREEE (reference sequence). V lost 8 bases to trimming and J lost 0 bases, with 12 bases between them. CDR3 in amino acids: CASGTLTSYEQYF. The CDR3, as DNA: TGTGCCAGTGGGACTCTAACCTCCTACGAGCAGTACTTC.

V gene TRBV4-1 combines with J gene TRBJ2-7; the match to TRBD1 covers 8 bases. There are 19 residues in the CDR3. Trimming cost V 2 bases and J 1 base; bases outside gene matches: 16. Looked up from germline, CDR1 is MGHRA and CDR2 is YSYEKL. CDR3 DNA: TGCGCCAGCAGCCAATCGACAGGGGCGAGCACACAGGCTTCCTACGAGCAGTACTTC. Its protein product is CASSQSTGASTQASYEQYF.

The gene calls are TRBV11-3 and TRBJ2-2; unclear D gene. V was trimmed by 3 bases and J by 3 bases, leaving 2 bases between them. Germline CDR1 and CDR2: SGHNT and YENEEA. The length of the CDR3 is 12 residues. Here the CDR3 reads CASSFYTGELFF. For the CDR3, the DNA is TGTGCCAGCAGCTTTTACACCGGGGAGCTGTTTTTT.

The chain carries TRBV27 and TRBJ2-1; D is ambiguous. Trimming removed 3 bases at V and 3 bases at J, with 9 bases between. Per the germline V gene, CDR1 is MNHEY and CDR2 is SMNVEV (reference sequence). This CDR3 contains 14 residues. The CDR3 protein is CASSLTGFYNEQFF. As DNA, the CDR3 is TGTGCCAGCAGTTTGACGGGTTTCTACAATGAGCAGTTCTTC.

The CDR3 nucleotides are TGCGCCAGCAGCCCTGGGGAGGCGGCGGGTAACTATGGCTACACCTTC. Translation: CASSPGEAAGNYGYTF. The rearrangement uses TRBV5-1 and TRBJ1-2; no definite D call. Germline values: CDR1 SGHRS, CDR2 YFSETQ. The CDR3 is 16 amino acids. With 4 bases removed from V and 1 base from J, the gap between germline ends came to 17 bases.

This clone was seen more than once but under ten times. One end of the junction is discordant with germline, which a read error may explain. The chain is built from TRBV10-3 and TRBJ1-2; D may be TRBD1 (6 bases). Germline assignment: CDR1 ENHRY and CDR2 SYGVKD. This CDR3 has 11 amino acids. The CDR3 sequence: CALRGNYGYTF. The CDR3 DNA follows: TGTGCCCTCAGGGGTAACTATGGCTACACCTTC.

The gene calls are TRBV27 and TRBJ2-7; 10 bases agree with TRBD1. The ends lost 4 bases at V and 4 bases at J; junction bases unmatched: 19. Germline V gene sequence: CDR1 MNHEY, CDR2 SMNVEV (reference sequence). CDR3 length: 19 residues. CDR3 coding DNA: TGTGCCAGCAGTTCGAGCTCGGGACAGGGGCGAGGAGGGGTTTACGAGCAGTACTTC. Translating gives CASSSSSGQGRGGVYEQYF.

This clone was recorded once. The chain recombines TRBV10-3 with TRBJ1-6; TRBD1 agrees at 7 bases. Germline CDR1 reads ENHRY; CDR2 reads SYGVKD. With 6 bases clipped from V and 7 bases from J, the junction kept 6 bases outside the gene matches. The CDR3 has 14 residues. DNA of the CDR3: TGTGCCATCAGCCCTGACAGGGCCAATTCACCCCTCCACTTT. It specifies CAISPDRANSPLHF.